This T cell receptor (beta chain) was recovered during a study of T cell repertoires in cytomegalovirus infection (dated by TCRdb to between 2017 and 2020). At the level of the whole study: The HLA type of each donor mattered for the analysis, because public TCR beta signatures pointed to carriage of CMV infection along with the matching HLA type.

TCRdb records Illumina HiSeq 1500 as the sequencer. TCRdb reworked the public reads: Q25 trimming with fastp, MiXCR clone assembly, productive beta chains retained. Entries are consolidated by CDR3 protein sequence, retaining the most common genes and DNA. This sample is represented by around 740,000 distinct CDR3 sequences; roughly 35% of them were singletons. The top ten constitute 2.8% of the sample. In the case of this clonotype: It lacks a known antigen. No base-level quality is on record; no much larger clone is a single base apart.

Study-wide conclusions, independent of this receptor: The ex vivo response was dominated by HLA-C-restricted CMV-specific TCR beta clonotypes, and the single most frequent clonotype in two of eight donors was supplied by these HLA-C-restricted clonotypes. Carriers of CMV infection plus the relevant HLA type were discriminated by the cumulative frequency of public TCR beta family members in the study cohort and in an independent 352-donor cohort.

Via the germline V gene, CDR1 is MDHEN and CDR2 SYDVKM. From the cysteine up to the phenylalanine, the CDR3 has a length of 15 residues. Just CDR3 DNA is preserved here, 45 bases in frame from base 1. V is pruned by 3 bases and J by 4 bases, leaving 8 bases of the junction without a gene match. The TCR comes from a human donor in good health (CMV status not recorded). Some clones in this sample may be carry-over from other donors' samples. The receptor chain draws on TRBV28 and TRBJ1-1, and TRBD1 aligns with 7 junction nucleotides. Sequencing was carried out using PBMCs. The CDR3: CASSFWEGAGTEAFF. The bases are TGTGCCAGCAGTTTTTGGGAGGGGGCGGGCACTGAAGCTTTCTTT.